This T cell receptor (beta chain) was recorded in a study of CD8 T cells in ankylosing spondylitis. TCRdb analysed the 5' RACE reads with MiXCR anew, one entry per CDR3 protein. Among roughly 160,000 distinct CDR3 sequences listed, 11% were seen once. The germline V gene encodes CDR1 SEHNR and CDR2 FQNEAQ (reference sequence). The CDR3 is made up of 17 amino acids. J was trimmed by 4 bases and V by 5 bases; bases with no gene match: 16. Findings of the study overall: Prior work had noted some motif variants in reactive arthritis blood and synovial fluid. Seemingly characteristic of ankylosing spondylitis blood was a TCR beta motif consisting of under ten highly homologous variants. Disease-associated clonotypes exhibited CD8+ identity and were relatively infrequent in peripheral blood. Matched ankylosing spondylitis synovial fluid reportedly contained a significantly enriched population of disease-linked clones.

This clonotype has a count of ten or more. The target antigen is unknown. The sample was blood, either unsorted or a sorted T cell fraction (not recorded which). The chain uses TRBV7-9 and TRBJ1-2; 7 nucleotides agree with TRBD1. The sequence was obtained from a male donor with ankylosing spondylitis or in good health (not recorded which). The CDR3 sequence is CASSPGGGVKGGYGYTF. CDR3 DNA sequence: TGTGCCAGCAGCCCAGGAGGGGGCGTAAAAGGCGGCTATGGCTACACCTTC.